These 29 T cell receptor beta chains share one sample of origin, sequenced in a study of technical replicates of blood from several donors. The method was immunoSEQ multiplex PCR; TCRdb's version includes in-frame clones alone and lacks a portion of them. The repertoire includes approximately 14,000 clones, around four fifths of them detected once, and around an eighth sits in the top ten. The source material was PBMCs. These receptors originate from a human donor in good health.

This chain joins TRBV7-6 and TRBJ2-1; 7 nucleotides align to TRBD2. Looked up from germline, CDR1 is SGHVS and CDR2 is FNYEAQ. The CDR3 is 16 residues long. V shed 5 bases and J 10 bases; nucleotides not matched to a gene: 17. The DNA of the CDR3 is TGTGCCAGCAGCCAGCCATTAGAGCGGGGATCGCGGGAGCAGTTCTTC. The encoded protein is CASSQPLERGSREQFF.

The V gene is TRBV6-5, the J gene TRBJ1-2, with 7 positions matching TRBD1. Per the germline V gene, CDR1 is MNHEY and CDR2 is SVGAGI. J lost 7 bases, V lost 4 bases, and 9 bases had no gene match. The CDR3 length is 14 residues. DNA of the CDR3: TGTGCCAGCAGTTCGACAGGGTTACGAGGTGGCTACACCTTC. This sequence encodes CASSSTGLRGGYTF.

The chain uses TRBV14 and TRBJ1-4, with 8 bases aligning to TRBD1. Germline V lookup: CDR1 SGHDN, CDR2 FVKESK. The V and J ends lost 4 bases and 5 bases, in that order; junction bases with no gene match: 0. The CDR3 spans 13 residues. CDR3 sequence: CASSRQGNEKLFF. CDR3 DNA: TGTGCCAGCAGCCGACAGGGGAATGAAAAACTGTTTTTT. Complete variable domain (other parts from reference TRBV14 and TRBJ1-4): EAGVTQFPSHSVIEKGQTVTLRCDPISGHDNLYWYRRVMGKEIKFLLHFVKESKQDESGMPNNRFLAERTGGTYSTLKVQPAELEDSGVYFCASSRQGNEKLFFGSGTQLSVL.

The chain recombines TRBV18 with TRBJ1-5; D not resolved. Between the trimmed V and J ends, which lost 6 bases and 6 bases, there was a span of 15 bases. This CDR3 comprises 14 residues. CDR1 and CDR2 (germline): KGHSH, LQKENI. This chain's CDR3 is CASSSTERTQPQHF. The CDR3 bases are TGTGCCAGCTCGTCTACAGAACGCACTCAGCCCCAGCATTTT.

The chain employs TRBV7-9 and TRBJ2-7; TRBD1 matches at 12 bases. With 5 bases clipped from V and 2 bases from J, the junction kept 4 bases outside the gene matches. CDR3 size: 15 residues. Germline V gene sequence: CDR1 SEHNR, CDR2 FQNEAQ (reference sequence). CDR3 nucleotide sequence: TGTGCCAGCAGCGTGGGACAGGGGGCCCCCTACGAGCAGTACTTC. Translated: CASSVGQGAPYEQYF.

The table lists this clone with a few counts. As DNA, the CDR3 is TGTGCCAGCAGCTTGTTCCACGGGGGACTAAAAAACATTCAGTACTTC. The encoded protein is CASSLFHGGLKNIQYF. The chain combines TRBV5-6 with TRBJ2-4; TRBD2 matches at 7 bases. This CDR3 has 16 residues. With V trimmed by 1 base and J by 4 bases, 8 bases remained unmatched. CDR1 SGHDT and CDR2 YYEEEE come from the germline V gene.

This clone has just a few counts. The V gene is TRBV7-3, the J gene TRBJ2-2; tentatively, D is TRBD1 (5 bases). CDR3 length equals 19 residues. The germline V and J ends were trimmed by 3 bases and 6 bases, with 26 bases remaining between them. Germline lookup yields CDR1 SGHTA and CDR2 FQGTGA. CDR3 loop: CASSFKGVGVTAPPGELFF. The CDR3 DNA follows: TGTGCCAGCAGCTTCAAAGGCGTGGGTGTGACAGCCCCCCCCGGGGAGCTGTTTTTT.

V gene TRBV10-1 combines with J gene TRBJ2-1; D call uncertain. The length of the CDR3 is 14 residues. Trimming pared 3 bases from V and 0 bases from J, leaving 6 bases between. Germline V gene sequence: CDR1 WNHNN, CDR2 SYGVQD (reference sequence). CDR3 sequence reads: CASSDSGSYNEQFF. The CDR3 nucleotides are TGCGCCAGCAGTGATTCGGGCTCCTACAATGAGCAGTTCTTC.

The chain has TRBV6-5 and TRBJ1-2; unclear D gene. CDR1 is MNHEY and CDR2 is SVGAGI in the germline V gene. The CDR3 covers 13 residues. The V end was cut by 2 bases, the J end by 7 bases, with 11 bases between. The CDR3 loop is CASSYRVWSGYTF. CDR3 nucleotide sequence: TGTGCCAGCAGTTACCGTGTGTGGAGTGGCTACACCTTC.

The chain joins TRBV9 to TRBJ2-2, with a possible D match to TRBD2 (6 bases). V lost 2 bases, J lost 1 base, and 9 bases lay in between. The germline V gene encodes CDR1 SGDLS and CDR2 YYNGEE. This CDR3 region has 15 residues. Here the CDR3 DNA reads TGTGCCAGCAGCGTTAGAGCGGGGAACACCGGGGAGCTGTTTTTT. This sequence encodes CASSVRAGNTGELFF.

The chain employs TRBV2 and TRBJ2-2; possible D gene TRBD1, 6 bases. Trimming removed 4 bases at V and 0 bases at J, with 9 bases between. Germline loops: CDR1 SNHLY, CDR2 FYNNEI. The CDR3 sequence is 15 residues long. CDR3 nucleotide sequence: TGTGCCAGCAGTGCTCAGGGGACGAACACCGGGGAGCTGTTTTTT. It translates to CASSAQGTNTGELFF.

The chain recombines TRBV27 with TRBJ1-4; D not resolved. Germline V lookup: CDR1 MNHEY, CDR2 SMNVEV (reference sequence). This CDR3 is 12 amino acids long. Trimming removed 3 bases from V and 8 bases from J, with 7 bases in between. CDR3 residues: CASSFSGEKLFF. In nucleotides, the CDR3 is TGTGCCAGCAGTTTCTCGGGGGAAAAACTGTTTTTT.

This clone occurred once. The chain employs TRBV4-1 and TRBJ2-5; 13 bases align to TRBD2. The CDR3 loop spans 18 amino acids. With 2 bases clipped from V and 0 bases from J, the junction kept 6 bases outside the gene matches. Germline lookup yields CDR1 MGHRA and CDR2 YSYEKL. The CDR3 DNA sequence: TGCGCCAGCAGCCAATACGGGACTAGCGGGACGGACCAAGAGACCCAGTACTTC. Translated: CASSQYGTSGTDQETQYF.

The CDR3 DNA reads as TGTGCCAGCAGTGAGGGGACTAGCGGAGGCGGGGCGGGAAATGAGCAGTTCTTC. It specifies CASSEGTSGGGAGNEQFF. The J gene is TRBJ2-1, the V gene TRBV6-4, with 11 bases that match TRBD2. Germline assignment: CDR1 MRHNA and CDR2 SNTAGT. CDR3 size: 18 residues. V was pared by 3 bases and J by 7 bases, with 14 bases of the junction left unmatched.

For the CDR3, the DNA is TGTGCCAGCAGTGTAGCCGGGACTAGCCCCAATGAGCAGTTCTTC. This gives the protein CASSVAGTSPNEQFF. This sequence joins TRBV6-4 and TRBJ2-1, with 9 bases matching TRBD2. V lost 4 bases to trimming and J lost 6 bases; unmatched junction nucleotides: 7. CDR3 length: 15 residues. Germline V gives CDR1 MRHNA, CDR2 SNTAGT.

This clone has just a few counts. The CDR3 coding sequence is TGTGCCAGCAGCTCCCGGAACAACCGGCGGATTCGGGGCTACACCTTC. Translation: CASSSRNNRRIRGYTF. The rearrangement uses TRBV7-9 and TRBJ1-2; D gene unclear. There are 16 residues in the CDR3. V was cut by 4 bases and J by 8 bases, with 23 bases left in between. The germline V gene has CDR1 SEHNR and CDR2 FQNEAQ (reference sequence).

This clone is a singleton in its sample. DNA for the CDR3: TGTGCCAGCTCACCACTTCCCGCGGGTCCTACCTACAATGAGCAGTTCTTC. Translation: CASSPLPAGPTYNEQFF. The chain has TRBV18 and TRBJ2-1; a weak D match, TRBD2 (5 bases). V was trimmed by 1 base and J by 2 bases, leaving 15 bases between them. CDR3 size: 17 residues. Germline loops: CDR1 KGHSH, CDR2 LQKENI.

This clone has a handful of counts. The chain employs TRBV19 and TRBJ1-5; a weak D match, TRBD1 (6 bases). Per germline, CDR1 LNHDA and CDR2 SQIVND (reference sequence). The CDR3 sequence is 14 residues long. V gave up 7 bases and J gave up 3 bases, with 13 bases separating them. The chain's CDR3 is CASNLGQINQPQHF. Written as DNA, the CDR3 is TGTGCCAGTAACCTCGGACAGATCAATCAGCCCCAGCATTTT.

V is TRBV11-2 and J is TRBJ2-1; 8 bases map to TRBD2. With 0 bases clipped from V and 9 bases from J, the junction kept 4 bases outside the gene matches. The CDR3 extends over 14 amino acids. Germline V gene lookup returns CDR1 SGHAT and CDR2 FQNNGV. Here the CDR3 DNA reads TGTGCCAGCAGCTTAGAAGCGGGAGTTCGTGAGCAGTTCTTC. Its translation is CASSLEAGVREQFF.

This clone was counted a single time. The chain carries TRBV28 and TRBJ1-1; 11 nucleotides match TRBD1. Trimming removed 6 bases from V and 6 bases from J; junction bases left unmatched: 9. CDR1 is MDHEN, CDR2 SYDVKM, per germline. The CDR3 covers 15 residues. CDR3: CASRQAGDRGAEAFF. The CDR3 DNA reads TGTGCCAGCAGGCAGGCTGGGGACAGGGGGGCTGAAGCTTTCTTT.

This rearrangement joins TRBV7-9 to TRBJ1-1; 8 bases match TRBD1. There are 15 residues in the CDR3. Per the germline V gene, CDR1 is SEHNR and CDR2 is FQNEAQ (reference sequence). The trim removed 5 bases at V and 4 bases at J, leaving 9 bases unmatched. The CDR3 DNA reads as TGTGCCAGCAGCCTGGACAGGGATCTTGGCACTGAAGCTTTCTTT. Encoded protein: CASSLDRDLGTEAFF.

V and J are TRBV6-1 and TRBJ2-7, with TRBD1 matching over 9 bases. The CDR3 length is 15 residues. Unmatched junction bases numbered 11, after V lost 7 bases and J lost 4 bases. The germline CDR1 and CDR2 sequences are MNHNS and SASEGT. The CDR3 here is CASNPGRDRAYEQYF. CDR3 sequence (DNA): TGTGCCAGCAACCCCGGACGGGACAGGGCATACGAGCAGTACTTC.

This clone was observed a single time. CDR3 in amino acids: CASGGDLSYEQYF. The CDR3 nucleotides are TGTGCCAGTGGGGGGGACCTCTCCTACGAGCAGTACTTC. The gene calls are TRBV19 and TRBJ2-7; 7 positions agree with TRBD2. Trimming at V came to 8 bases and at J to 0 bases, leaving 4 bases not matched to a gene. CDR3 length: 13 amino acids. Germline V gene data show CDR1 as LNHDA and CDR2 as SQIVND (reference sequence).

The chain employs TRBV2 and TRBJ1-5; 7 bases match TRBD1. The CDR3 loop spans 13 amino acids. Germline CDR1 and CDR2: SNHLY and FYNNEI. V gave up 4 bases and J gave up 4 bases; unmatched junction bases: 1. The CDR3 region has the DNA TGTGCCAGCAGTGGACAGGGTAATCAGCCCCAGCATTTT. It translates to CASSGQGNQPQHF. The whole variable domain, remainder taken from reference TRBV2 and TRBJ1-5, is EPEVTQTPSHQVTQMGQEVILRCVPISNHLYFYWYRQILGQKVEFLVSFYNNEISEKSEIFDDQFSVERPDGSNFTLKIRSTKLEDSAMYFCASSGQGNQPQHFGDGTRLSIL.

V is TRBV30 and J is TRBJ1-5; D is unresolved. V lost 2 bases and J lost 9, with 11 bases in between. The germline CDR1 and CDR2 sequences are GTSNPN and SVGIG (reference sequence). The CDR3 loop spans 12 amino acids. CDR3 region: CAWSKEASPQHF. The DNA for the CDR3 is TGTGCCTGGAGTAAAGAGGCCTCGCCCCAGCATTTT. Complete variable domain (other parts from reference TRBV30 and TRBJ1-5): SQTIHQWPATLVQPVGSPLSLECTVEGTSNPNLYWYRQAAGRGLQLLFYSVGIGQISSEVPQNLSASRPQDRQFILSSKKLLLSDSGFYLCAWSKEASPQHFGDGTRLSIL.

This sequence joins TRBV5-1 and TRBJ2-5, with D maybe TRBD1 (5 bases). The CDR3 contains 12 residues. Germline V lookup: CDR1 SGHRS, CDR2 YFSETQ. V was cut by 4 bases and J by 4 bases, with 8 bases left in between. The CDR3 DNA follows: TGCGCCAGCAGCCCCCAGGGAGAGACCCAGTACTTC. It specifies CASSPQGETQYF.

The chain has TRBV6-1 and TRBJ1-5, with D uncertain. V was pared by 4 bases and J by 1 base, with 8 bases between. The V gene's germline CDR1 is MNHNS and CDR2 SASEGT. The CDR3 extends over 14 amino acids. Written as DNA, the CDR3 is TGTGCCAGCAGTGTTGGGCAGAGCAATCAGCCCCAGCATTTT. Protein: CASSVGQSNQPQHF.

With respect to this clone: Its ends do not fully match the called genes, so a read error is possible. This chain joins TRBV28 and TRBJ2-1; TRBD2 matches 14 bases. The CDR3 spans 15 residues. Germline lookup yields CDR1 MDHEN and CDR2 SYDVKM. The CDR3 DNA is TGTGCCAGCAGTTTATGGACTAGCGGGAGGGGCTGGCGGCTCTTC. Translating gives CASSLWTSGRGWRLF.

The V gene is TRBV6-5, the J gene TRBJ2-1; TRBD2 matches 14 bases. This CDR3 region has 16 residues. With V trimmed by 0 bases and J by 6 bases, 1 base remained unmatched. CDR1 is MNHEY and CDR2 is SVGAGI in the germline V gene. CDR3 sequence (DNA): TGTGCCAGCAGTTACTCGGGGACTAGCGGGAGCAATGAGCAGTTCTTC. This translates into CASSYSGTSGSNEQFF.